This TCR beta chain was recovered during a study of CD8+CD57+ T cells in acquired aplastic anemia. Turning to the study itself: Sorting CD4+ and CD8+ cells gave DNA averaging around 3 ug. The study's findings and limits: Patients and controls turned out to have some 30 CD8+ CDR3 sequences in common.

As concerns this clonotype: Its specificity is unknown.

The use of genomic DNA as template underpinned the TCR beta VDJ and CDR3 profiling. TCRdb reprocessed the reads with MiXCR, giving one entry per CDR3 protein. Here the sample spans roughly 180,000 distinct CDR3 sequences, 45% to 60% being singletons. The CDR3 is 13 amino acids. V gave up 3 bases and J gave up 5 bases, with 9 bases separating them. Germline CDR1 is SGHTA and CDR2 is FQGTGA. Sequenced patients had shown CD8+CD57+ cell expansion by flow cytometry. The V and J genes are TRBV7-3 and TRBJ2-3, with no clear D. Sequenced sample: sorted CD4+, CD8+, or CD8+CD57+ T cells (not recorded which) from PBMCs. This clonotype originated in a human donor with aplastic anemia. In DNA, the CDR3 is TGTGCCAGCAGCTTTCGGATACAAGATACGCAGTATTTT. This codes for CASSFRIQDTQYF.